Shown below are 18 T cell receptor beta chains from a single sample sequenced in a study of T cells after posttransplantation cyclophosphamide. The data were produced by immunoSEQ multiplex PCR, yet TCRdb's version contains in-frame clones alone and is incomplete. The sample comprises about 52,000 clones, roughly 94% of which are singletons, and about 3.1% rests with the top ten. The sample comprised PBMCs. These TCRs come from a woman aged 25 to 39 in good health and a related stem cell transplant donor.

This chain's CDR3 is CASSQSGSSYEQYF. The DNA of the CDR3 is TGTGCCAGCAGCCAATCGGGGAGCTCCTACGAGCAGTACTTC. J is TRBJ2-7 and V is TRBV16; weak D call: TRBD2 (5 bases). This CDR3 comprises 14 residues. Germline CDR1 reads KGHSY; CDR2 reads FQNENV. V was clipped by 0 bases and J by 0 bases, with 6 bases between them.

Here the CDR3 DNA reads TGTGCCAGCAGCCTCGACAGGGGTCCTAATGAAAAACTGTTTTTT. Encoded protein: CASSLDRGPNEKLFF. The chain employs TRBV11-2 and TRBJ1-4, with 8 bases that match TRBD1. The CDR3 extends over 15 amino acids. Looked up from germline, CDR1 is SGHAT and CDR2 is FQNNGV. Trimming removed 5 bases from V and 3 bases from J; junction bases left unmatched: 5.

This rearrangement joins TRBV4-3 to TRBJ2-3, with D maybe TRBD2 (7 bases). The CDR3 contains 15 residues. The germline gives CDR1 LGHNA, CDR2 YSLEER. Trimming pared 1 base from V and 5 bases from J, leaving 13 bases between. CDR3 DNA: TGCGCCAGCAGCCAAGGTTGGAGGGGGGGAGATACGCAGTATTTT. This sequence encodes CASSQGWRGGDTQYF.

The gene calls are TRBV2 and TRBJ1-1; 10 nucleotides agree with TRBD1. Trimming removed 7 bases from V and 3 bases from J; junction bases left unmatched: 5. The CDR3 has 14 residues. Germline V gene sequence: CDR1 SNHLY, CDR2 FYNNEI. CDR3 DNA: TGTGCCAGCAAGATAGGACAGGGGGACACTGAAGCTTTCTTT. Protein sequence: CASKIGQGDTEAFF.

The chain carries TRBV29-1 and TRBJ1-1; D gene unclear. There are 12 residues in the CDR3. V shed 1 base and J shed 5 bases, with 8 bases lying between them. Germline loops: CDR1 SQVTM, CDR2 ANQGSEA. CDR3 residues: CSVEGSWTEAFF. In nucleotides, the CDR3 is TGCAGCGTTGAAGGGAGTTGGACTGAAGCTTTCTTT.

The chain recombines TRBV5-4 with TRBJ2-3, with a weak D call TRBD2 (5 bases). The CDR3 runs 13 residues. V lost 5 bases, J lost 3 bases, and 10 bases lay in between. Germline CDR1 is SGHNT and CDR2 is YYREEE (reference sequence). The CDR3 loop reads CASSSPGTDTQYF. Here the CDR3 DNA reads TGTGCCAGCAGTTCCCCGGGGACAGATACGCAGTATTTT. Full variable domain (missing parts from reference TRBV5-4 and TRBJ2-3): ETGVTQSPTHLIKTRGQQVTLRCSSQSGHNTVSWYQQALGQGPQFIFQYYREEENGRGNFPPRFSGLQFPNYSSELNVNALELDDSALYLCASSSPGTDTQYFGPGTRLTVL.

The chain combines TRBV27 with TRBJ1-2; 12 positions match TRBD1. V gave up 6 bases and J gave up 5 bases; unmatched junction bases: 4. This CDR3 has 14 residues. Looked up from germline, CDR1 is MNHEY and CDR2 is SMNVEV (reference sequence). CDR3 residues: CASSGTGGGYGYTF. CDR3 sequence (DNA): TGTGCCAGCAGCGGGACAGGGGGCGGGTATGGCTACACCTTC.

This chain joins TRBV6-1 and TRBJ2-7; 11 nucleotides align to TRBD2. The germline V gene encodes CDR1 MNHNS and CDR2 SASEGT. The trim removed 4 bases at V and 4 bases at J, leaving 6 bases unmatched. This CDR3 is built from 15 residues. CDR3 residues: CASSGGTSGVYEQYF. CDR3 DNA: TGTGCCAGCAGTGGAGGGACTAGCGGAGTTTACGAGCAGTACTTC.

The chain uses TRBV7-9 and TRBJ2-5, with D tentatively TRBD2 (6 bases). The germline V gene encodes CDR1 SEHNR and CDR2 FQNEAQ (reference sequence). Deletions cut 3 bases from V and 9 bases from J, with 8 bases between. The CDR3 length is 11 residues. CDR3 in DNA: TGTGCCAGCAGCTTGTCGGGGGCCCAGTACTTC. This translates into CASSLSGAQYF.

This clone was seen a single time. This chain uses TRBV5-1 with TRBJ2-1; TRBD2 aligns across 11 bases. CDR1 and CDR2 from the germline V gene are SGHRS and YFSETQ. J was trimmed by 10 bases and V by 2 bases; bases with no gene match: 8. This CDR3 is built from 15 residues. CDR3 bases: TGCGCCAGCAGCTTTAATAGCGGGGGGGCCGGGGAGCAGTTCTTC. Translation: CASSFNSGGAGEQFF.

CDR3 amino acids: CASSEGTGETQYF. DNA of the CDR3: TGTGCCAGCAGTGAAGGGACAGGAGAGACCCAGTACTTC. The V call is TRBV2, the J call TRBJ2-5; TRBD1 aligns across 7 bases. The CDR3 sequence is 13 residues long. V dropped 1 base and J dropped 4; count of bases not matched to a gene: 0. CDR1 SNHLY and CDR2 FYNNEI come from the germline V gene.

This clone was observed a few times. The chain combines TRBV11-2 with TRBJ2-5; the D is unclear. The germline V and J ends were trimmed by 1 base and 2 bases, with 11 bases remaining between them. CDR3 length: 15 amino acids. Germline V gives CDR1 SGHAT, CDR2 FQNNGV. CDR3 amino acids: CASSLAWAPQETQYF. CDR3 bases: TGTGCCAGCAGCTTAGCCTGGGCACCACAAGAGACCCAGTACTTC.

This sequence joins TRBV30 and TRBJ1-6; a possible D gene is TRBD1 (5 bases). Trimming pared 0 bases from V and 10 bases from J, leaving 10 bases between. The length of the CDR3 is 13 residues. Germline CDR1 and CDR2: GTSNPN and SVGIG (reference sequence). In DNA, the CDR3 is TGTGCCTGGAGTGTTGGGGGGGGATCACCCCTCCACTTT. Protein sequence: CAWSVGGGSPLHF.

This chain links TRBV4-1 with TRBJ1-3, with D possibly being TRBD1 (5 bases). Trimming took off 4 bases at V and 3 bases at J, with 13 bases between the two ends. The germline V gene has CDR1 MGHRA and CDR2 YSYEKL. This CDR3 has 15 amino acids. The chain's CDR3 is CASSPGLPIGNTIYF. CDR3 coding DNA: TGCGCCAGCAGCCCGGGACTGCCTATTGGAAACACCATATATTTT.

This sequence joins TRBV7-9 and TRBJ2-3; 11 bases fit TRBD2. Looked up from germline, CDR1 is SEHNR and CDR2 is FQNEAQ (reference sequence). The CDR3 runs to 15 residues. With 7 bases clipped from V and 4 bases from J, the junction kept 7 bases outside the gene matches. The CDR3 reads CASNIAGGYSDTQYF. The CDR3 DNA sequence: TGTGCCAGCAACATAGCGGGGGGGTATTCAGATACGCAGTATTTT.

The rearrangement links TRBV6-6 to TRBJ2-7; D perhaps matches TRBD1 (6 bases). The germline CDR1 and CDR2 sequences are MNHNY and SVGAGI (reference sequence). V was clipped by 2 bases and J by 2 bases, with 16 bases between them. The CDR3 covers 16 residues. The CDR3 spells CASSYGHRAGTYEQYF. The CDR3 DNA is TGTGCCAGCAGTTACGGCCACAGGGCAGGAACCTACGAGCAGTACTTC.

V gene TRBV5-1 combines with J gene TRBJ2-5; tentative D call: TRBD2 (6 bases). CDR3 size: 14 residues. V lost 0 bases and J 2 bases, leaving 8 bases between the germline ends. Germline lookup yields CDR1 SGHRS and CDR2 YFSETQ. Here the CDR3 reads CASSLGREQETQYF. The CDR3, as DNA: TGCGCCAGCAGCTTGGGTCGGGAGCAAGAGACCCAGTACTTC.

The V call is TRBV28, the J call TRBJ1-1; D is unresolved. This CDR3 has 15 residues. In germline, CDR1 is MDHEN, CDR2 SYDVKM. Trimming shortened V by 7 bases and J by 12 bases, and 27 bases separated the two germline ends. Here the CDR3 reads CASTLYPGRSLTTFF. DNA for the CDR3: TGTGCCAGCACCCTCTACCCGGGGAGGTCGTTGACGACTTTCTTT.